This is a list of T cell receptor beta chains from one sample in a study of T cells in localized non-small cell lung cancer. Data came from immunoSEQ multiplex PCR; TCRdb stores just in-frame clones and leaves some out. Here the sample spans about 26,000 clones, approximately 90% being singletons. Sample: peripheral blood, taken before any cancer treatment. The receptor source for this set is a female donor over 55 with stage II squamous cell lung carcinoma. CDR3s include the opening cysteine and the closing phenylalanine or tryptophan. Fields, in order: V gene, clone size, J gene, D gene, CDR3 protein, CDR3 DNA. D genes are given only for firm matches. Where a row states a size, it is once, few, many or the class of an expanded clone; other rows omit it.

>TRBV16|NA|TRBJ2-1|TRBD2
CASSQSSGRGNEQFF
TGTGCCAGCAGCCAATCTAGCGGGAGAGGTAATGAGCAGTTCTTC
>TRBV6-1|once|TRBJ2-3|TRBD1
CASSEYPQGGGSDTQYF
TGTGCCAGCAGTGAATACCCCCAAGGGGGCGGGTCAGATACGCAGTATTTT
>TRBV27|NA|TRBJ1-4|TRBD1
CASRDRGGFTNEKLFF
TGTGCCAGCAGGGACAGGGGAGGATTCACTAATGAAAAACTGTTTTTT
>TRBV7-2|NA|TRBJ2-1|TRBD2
CASSATDSQPGRGYNEQFF
TGTGCCAGCAGCGCGACGGACAGTCAACCCGGGAGGGGTTACAATGAGCAGTTCTTC
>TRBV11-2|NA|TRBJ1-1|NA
CASSSHRVGDTEAFF
TGTGCCAGCAGCTCACACAGGGTGGGCGACACTGAAGCTTTCTTT
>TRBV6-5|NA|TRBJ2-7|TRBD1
CASSTGAGQKYF
TGTGCCAGCAGTACAGGGGCCGGTCAGAAGTACTTC
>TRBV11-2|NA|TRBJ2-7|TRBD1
CASSSTGYEQYF
TGTGCCAGCAGCTCGACAGGGTACGAGCAGTACTTC
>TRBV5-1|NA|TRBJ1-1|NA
CASSRDISNTEAFF
TGCGCCAGCTCCCGGGACATTTCGAACACTGAAGCTTTCTTT
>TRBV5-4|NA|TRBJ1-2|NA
CASSLGDRNYGYTF
TGTGCCAGCAGCTTGGGAGACAGGAACTATGGCTACACCTTC
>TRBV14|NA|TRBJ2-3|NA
CASSQSGPTDTQYF
TGTGCCAGCAGCCAATCCGGACCCACAGATACGCAGTATTTT
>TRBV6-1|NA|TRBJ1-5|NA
CATQRAGEHQPQHF
TGTGCCACCCAGAGGGCGGGGGAACATCAGCCCCAGCATTTT
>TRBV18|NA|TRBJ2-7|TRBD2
CASSPGLAGTYEQYF
TGTGCCAGCTCACCAGGTCTAGCGGGGACCTACGAGCAGTACTTC
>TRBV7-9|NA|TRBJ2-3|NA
CASSRNEGTDTQYF
TGTGCCAGCAGCCGCAACGAGGGCACAGATACGCAGTATTTT
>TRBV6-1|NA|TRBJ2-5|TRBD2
CASRTPGGIQETQYF
TGTGCCAGCAGGACCCCGGGAGGAATTCAAGAGACCCAGTACTTC
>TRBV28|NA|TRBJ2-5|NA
CASSLTAPQETQYF
TGTGCCAGCAGTTTAACAGCTCCTCAAGAGACCCAGTACTTC
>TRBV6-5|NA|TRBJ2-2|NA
CASRRGTATGELFF
TGTGCCAGCAGGCGCGGGACTGCGACCGGGGAGCTGTTTTTT
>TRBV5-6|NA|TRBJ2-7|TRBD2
CASSPGGGEKQYF
TGTGCCAGCAGCCCGGGTGGGGGGGAAAAGCAGTACTTC
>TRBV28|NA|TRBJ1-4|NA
CASSGQTGANEKLFF
TGTGCCAGCAGTGGTCAGACGGGAGCTAATGAAAAACTGTTTTTT
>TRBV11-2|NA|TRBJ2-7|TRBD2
CASSSIRASGGYEQYF
TGTGCCAGCAGCTCAATCAGGGCCAGCGGGGGTTACGAGCAGTACTTC
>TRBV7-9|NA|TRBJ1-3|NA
CASRSPGRVVGNTIYF
TGTGCCAGCAGATCGCCGGGACGGGTCGTAGGAAACACCATATATTTT
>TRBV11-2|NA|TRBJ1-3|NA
CASSFQGSSGNTIYF
TGTGCCAGCAGCTTTCAGGGTTCCTCTGGAAACACCATATATTTT
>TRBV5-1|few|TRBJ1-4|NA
CASSLDGNEKLFF
TGCGCCAGCAGCTTGGACGGTAATGAAAAACTGTTTTTT
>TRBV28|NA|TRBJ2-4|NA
CASSSRTGRKNIQYF
TGTGCCAGCAGTTCCCGGACGGGACGAAAAAACATTCAGTACTTC
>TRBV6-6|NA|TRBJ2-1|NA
CASSSNSGNEQFF
TGTGCCAGCAGTAGCAATTCGGGCAATGAGCAGTTCTTC
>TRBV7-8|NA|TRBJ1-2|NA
CASSLSGLPTYGYTF
TGTGCCAGCAGCTTATCCGGTCTCCCGACCTATGGCTACACCTTC
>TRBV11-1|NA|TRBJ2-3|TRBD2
CASKLAGRDTQYF
TGTGCCAGCAAACTAGCGGGACGAGATACGCAGTATTTT
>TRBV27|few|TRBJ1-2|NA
CASSLRVNYGYTF
TGTGCCAGCAGTTTAAGGGTTAACTATGGCTACACCTTC
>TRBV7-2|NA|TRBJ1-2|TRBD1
CASSFEGAGGYTF
TGTGCCAGCAGCTTCGAGGGGGCTGGGGGCTACACCTTC
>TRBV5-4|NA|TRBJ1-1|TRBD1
CASSLGTSGQAMNTEAFF
TGTGCCAGCAGCTTGGGTACCTCGGGACAGGCTATGAACACTGAAGCTTTCTTT
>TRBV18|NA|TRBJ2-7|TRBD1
CASSTGTGVYEQYF
TGTGCCAGCTCAACCGGGACAGGGGTCTACGAGCAGTACTTC
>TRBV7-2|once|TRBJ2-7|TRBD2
CASSLERGRGSYEQYF
TGTGCCAGCAGCTTAGAGAGAGGGAGGGGCTCGTACGAGCAGTACTTC
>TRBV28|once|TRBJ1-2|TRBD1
CASRPGQGAGGYAF
TGTGCCAGCAGACCGGGACAGGGGGCGGGAGGCTACGCCTTC
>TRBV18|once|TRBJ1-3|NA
CASSLPNQGLPSSGNTIYF
TGTGCCAGCTCGCTTCCAAACCAGGGGCTTCCAAGCTCTGGAAACACCATATATTTT